This TCR beta chain was captured in a study of chemoradiotherapy in HPV16-positive cancers. Sequenced by immunoSEQ multiplex PCR; TCRdb stores in-frame clones only, minus some. Of more than 9,000 clones in the sample, 90% were seen once. Points from the study as a whole: Non-HPV-specific T cells did not expand in tumors during treatment, whereas candidate HPV-specific clones and E7-related motifs did.

Concerning this clone itself: Its antigen is still unknown.

V shed 1 base and J 9 bases; nucleotides not matched to a gene: 5. This CDR3 region has 16 residues. Germline V lookup: CDR1 SGHNT, CDR2 YENEEA. This receptor was obtained from a human donor with HPV-associated anogenital cancer. The specimen was taken from a patient who underwent chemoradiotherapy. This chain connects TRBV11-3 to TRBJ2-1; 14 bases fit TRBD2. The CDR3 nucleotides are TGTGCCAGCAGCTTAGGACTAGCGGGGGGGCGGAGTGAGCAGTTCTTC. Translating gives CASSLGLAGGRSEQFF.